These 29 T cell receptor beta chains were all obtained from the same sample, sequenced in a study of human T cells and chemical hapten exposure. The time point is: pre-sensitization, week 0. This sample's treatment: therapeutic diphenylcyclopropenone sensitization with weekly scalp DPC. TCRdb reprocessed the RACE reads with MiXCR, giving one entry per CDR3 protein. The table lists some 200,000 distinct CDR3 sequences, under 35% of them singletons. Material: whole blood, obtained in connection with sensitization to the hapten diphenylcyclopropenone (DPC). The receptors stem from a woman in her thirties with alopecia areata. Some clones in this sample may be carry-over from other donors' samples.

The gene calls are TRBV20-1 and TRBJ2-5; D call uncertain. V lost 0 bases and J 2 bases, leaving 10 bases between the germline ends. Germline CDR1 and CDR2: DFQATT and SNEGSKA (reference sequence). CDR3 length equals 14 residues. CDR3 sequence: CSARDRAVQETQYF. CDR3 DNA: TGCAGTGCTAGAGATAGGGCGGTACAAGAGACCCAGTACTTC.

The chain has TRBV29-1 and TRBJ2-1, with a tentative D call TRBD1 (6 bases). The germline CDR1 and CDR2 sequences are SQVTM and ANQGSEA. The CDR3 consists of 14 residues. V was trimmed by 7 bases and J by 3 bases, leaving 16 bases between them. The CDR3 sequence is CSGLGGANYNEQFF. The CDR3 DNA follows: TGCAGCGGCCTAGGGGGAGCGAACTACAATGAGCAGTTCTTC.

The genes are TRBV7-6 and TRBJ2-1; 9 positions agree with TRBD1. J lost 9 bases, V lost 2 bases, and 11 bases had no gene match. The CDR3 contains 16 residues. Germline loops: CDR1 SGHVS, CDR2 FNYEAQ. The CDR3 loop is CASSLISQGARGEQFF. The CDR3 coding sequence is TGTGCCAGCAGCTTAATATCACAGGGGGCAAGGGGTGAGCAGTTCTTC.

This chain connects TRBV5-1 to TRBJ2-3; 11 positions agree with TRBD2. The CDR3 sequence is 16 residues long. With 4 bases clipped from V and 2 bases from J, the junction kept 6 bases outside the gene matches. Per germline, CDR1 SGHRS and CDR2 YFSETQ. The CDR3 sequence is CASSIGLAGTTDTQYF. The CDR3, as DNA: TGCGCCAGCAGCATCGGACTAGCGGGCACCACAGATACGCAGTATTTT.

The sample holds a few counts of this clonotype. V gene TRBV29-1 combines with J gene TRBJ2-1; a weak D match, TRBD2 (5 bases). Germline V gene data show CDR1 as SQVTM and CDR2 as ANQGSEA. The CDR3 has 13 residues. Trimming pared 1 base from V and 9 bases from J, leaving 13 bases between. The CDR3 DNA reads TGCAGCGTTGAAGTGACCCAGCGGAGTGAGCAGTTCTTC. The encoded protein is CSVEVTQRSEQFF.

The sample holds a few counts of this clonotype. This chain links TRBV5-1 with TRBJ2-6; TRBD1 matches 9 bases. Per germline, CDR1 SGHRS and CDR2 YFSETQ. The length of the CDR3 is 19 residues. V lost 4 bases to trimming and J lost 0 bases; unmatched junction nucleotides: 11. The CDR3 is CASSTGPAGQGSGANVLTF. CDR3 DNA: TGCGCCAGCAGCACGGGGCCTGCGGGACAGGGCTCTGGGGCCAACGTCCTGACTTTC.

The rearrangement joins TRBV7-9 to TRBJ1-6, with a weak D call TRBD1 (6 bases). V was trimmed by 4 bases and J by 4 bases, leaving 14 bases between them. Germline CDR1 and CDR2: SEHNR and FQNEAQ (reference sequence). This CDR3 has 16 residues. CDR3 protein: CASSSAGGQYNSPLHF. The CDR3 nucleotides read TGTGCCAGCAGCTCCGCGGGAGGACAGTATAATTCACCCCTCCACTTT. Full variable domain (missing parts from reference TRBV7-9 and TRBJ1-6): DTGVSQNPRHKITKRGQNVTFRCDPISEHNRLYWYRQTLGQGPEFLTYFQNEAQLEKSRLLSDRFSAERPKGSFSTLEIQRTEQGDSAMYLCASSSAGGQYNSPLHFGNGTRLTVT.

This chain links TRBV4-2 with TRBJ2-1; D not resolved. CDR1 is LGHNA and CDR2 is YNFKEQ in the germline V gene. The CDR3 has 13 residues. Trimming shortened V by 4 bases and J by 8 bases, and 12 bases separated the two germline ends. CDR3 coding DNA: TGTGCCAGCAGCCTAAATCGACTCTATGAGCAGTTCTTC. It codes for CASSLNRLYEQFF.

The chain carries TRBV9 and TRBJ2-2, with TRBD1 matching over 10 bases. The germline CDR1 and CDR2 sequences are SGDLS and YYNGEE. This CDR3 comprises 15 residues. Trimming cost V 2 bases and J 4 bases; bases outside gene matches: 2. CDR3: CASSVGTGVTGELFF. As DNA, the CDR3 is TGTGCCAGCAGCGTCGGGACAGGGGTCACCGGGGAGCTGTTTTTT.

This clonotype has more than one count but fewer than ten. V is TRBV7-9 and J is TRBJ1-1, with D perhaps matching TRBD1 (6 bases). The V gene's germline CDR1 is SEHNR and CDR2 FQNEAQ (reference sequence). V was trimmed by 3 bases and J by 4 bases, leaving 12 bases between them. The CDR3 length is 14 residues. DNA for the CDR3: TGTGCCAGCAGCTTTAACAGGGAGGCCACTGAAGCTTTCTTT. This gives the protein CASSFNREATEAFF. The full variable domain, rest sourced from reference TRBV7-9 and TRBJ1-1, is DTGVSQNPRHKITKRGQNVTFRCDPISEHNRLYWYRQTLGQGPEFLTYFQNEAQLEKSRLLSDRFSAERPKGSFSTLEIQRTEQGDSAMYLCASSFNREATEAFFGQGTRLTVV.

This clonotype was observed a few times. The gene calls are TRBV15 and TRBJ1-5; a possible D gene is TRBD1 (6 bases). CDR3 length equals 16 residues. Germline V lookup: CDR1 LNHNV, CDR2 YYDKDF (reference sequence). V shed 3 bases and J shed 6 bases, with 18 bases lying between them. The chain's CDR3 is CATSRGSRGMLQPQHF. The CDR3 DNA sequence: TGTGCCACCAGCAGGGGGTCCAGGGGAATGCTTCAGCCCCAGCATTTT.

V and J are TRBV12-3 or TRBV12-4 and TRBJ2-1, with D perhaps matching TRBD1 or TRBD2 (7 bases each). The CDR3 is made up of 13 amino acids. The germline V and J ends were trimmed by 11 bases and 7 bases, with 18 bases remaining between them. The CDR3 nucleotides are TGTGCCTCCCAGGGGGACTATCGGAATGAGCAGTTCTTC. Translated: CASQGDYRNEQFF.

This clonotype appeared many times. This chain links TRBV27 with TRBJ2-3; TRBD2 is a possible D gene (5 bases). CDR1 and CDR2 (germline): MNHEY, SMNVEV (reference sequence). CDR3 length: 13 residues. Trimming removed 3 bases from V and 1 base from J, with 5 bases in between. The CDR3 spells CASSLRGTDTQYF. The CDR3 nucleotides read TGTGCCAGCAGTTTGAGGGGCACAGATACGCAGTATTTT.

This clonotype was found a few times. The chain combines TRBV10-3 with TRBJ2-2; D is perhaps TRBD1 (6 bases). The CDR3 is 16 amino acids. Per germline, CDR1 ENHRY and CDR2 SYGVKD. V was cut by 4 bases and J by 0 bases, with 12 bases left in between. The CDR3 spells CAISVTGTTNTGELFF. The CDR3 DNA sequence: TGTGCCATCAGTGTGACCGGGACAACGAACACCGGGGAGCTGTTTTTT.

In DNA form, the CDR3 reads TGTGCCTGGAGTGTACTTCGGGAGCAGTACTTC. Protein product: CAWSVLREQYF. The chain employs TRBV30 and TRBJ2-7, with no clear D. Germline-derived CDR1 and CDR2 are GTSNPN and SVGIG (reference sequence). The CDR3 consists of 11 residues. V gave up 0 bases and J gave up 7 bases, with 7 bases separating them. Together with reference TRBV30 and TRBJ2-7, the CDR3 gives the full variable domain: SQTIHQWPATLVQPVGSPLSLECTVEGTSNPNLYWYRQAAGRGLQLLFYSVGIGQISSEVPQNLSASRPQDRQFILSSKKLLLSDSGFYLCAWSVLREQYFGPGTRLTVT.

The chain recombines TRBV4-2 with TRBJ1-1; D is uncertain. This CDR3 has 15 amino acids. The V gene's germline CDR1 is LGHNA and CDR2 YNFKEQ. The V gene lost 1 base and the J gene lost 6 bases, with 15 bases spanning the gap. CDR3 sequence (DNA): TGTGCCAGCAGCCAAGTTGGCGGATCACGATCTGAAGCTTTCTTT. It codes for CASSQVGGSRSEAFF.

This clonotype occurred a few times. V is TRBV2 and J is TRBJ2-7, with 7 bases that match TRBD1. The CDR3 runs to 12 residues. Germline V gene lookup returns CDR1 SNHLY and CDR2 FYNNEI. Trimming took 7 bases from V and 2 from J; bases not matched to a gene: 2. The CDR3 region is CASTGGTYEQYF. CDR3 coding DNA: TGTGCCAGCACAGGGGGAACCTACGAGCAGTACTTC.

This clonotype was seen only a few times. The chain combines TRBV18 with TRBJ2-1, with 9 nucleotides matching TRBD1. This CDR3 comprises 14 residues. The V gene end was trimmed by 4 bases and the J gene end by 7 bases; junction bases not matched to a gene: 5. Germline V lookup: CDR1 KGHSH, CDR2 LQKENI. The CDR3 reads CASSLGQGANEQFF. The CDR3 bases are TGTGCCAGCTCACTGGGACAGGGAGCGAATGAGCAGTTCTTC.

The chain is built from TRBV27 and TRBJ1-6; perhaps TRBD1 as D (5 bases). Trimming took off 6 bases at V and 5 bases at J, with 14 bases between the two ends. Germline V CDR1 and CDR2: MNHEY, SMNVEV (reference sequence). The length of the CDR3 is 15 residues. DNA for the CDR3: TGTGCCAGCAGCCTCTTGGGGGTCGATAATTCACCCCTCCACTTT. It encodes CASSLLGVDNSPLHF.

The chain has TRBV4-3 and TRBJ2-1, with 12 bases lining up with TRBD1. Germline-derived CDR1 and CDR2 are LGHNA and YSLEER. This CDR3 region has 16 residues. V lost 4 bases and J lost 8; bases outside the gene matches: 9. DNA for the CDR3: TGCGCCAGCAGCCGCTCCGGGACAGGGGGCTGGGATGAGCAGTTCTTC. As protein: CASSRSGTGGWDEQFF.

The chain has TRBV7-8 and TRBJ1-5, with D possibly matching TRBD1 (5 bases). Trimming shortened V by 1 base and J by 7 bases, and 11 bases separated the two germline ends. Germline CDR1 SGHVS, CDR2 FQNEAQ. The CDR3 has 14 residues. The CDR3 is CASSLGRGWQPQHF. As DNA, the CDR3 is TGTGCCAGCAGCTTAGGACGGGGGTGGCAGCCCCAGCATTTT.

The V and J genes are TRBV6-2 or TRBV6-3 and TRBJ1-5; D is ambiguous. V lost 4 bases, J lost 3 bases, and 13 bases lay in between. The CDR3 spans 15 residues. The V gene's germline CDR1 is MNHEY and CDR2 SVGEGT. The CDR3 DNA reads TGTGCCAGCAGTTCTGAACTAACCCACAATCAGCCCCAGCATTTT. Protein sequence: CASSSELTHNQPQHF.

This sequence joins TRBV27 and TRBJ1-6, with 7 bases identical to TRBD1. This CDR3 region has 13 residues. The germline CDR1 and CDR2 sequences are MNHEY and SMNVEV (reference sequence). The J segment lost 15 bases and the V segment lost 6 bases, leaving 11 bases of the junction unmatched. CDR3 sequence: CASRRDRVSVLHF. CDR3 nucleotides: TGTGCCAGCAGGCGCGACAGGGTTTCAGTCCTCCACTTT.

This clonotype was observed a few times. This rearrangement joins TRBV28 to TRBJ1-5; TRBD1 matches at 9 bases. This CDR3 spans 15 amino acids. The V gene's germline CDR1 is MDHEN and CDR2 SYDVKM. The J segment lost 6 bases and the V segment lost 4 bases, leaving 7 bases of the junction unmatched. DNA for the CDR3: TGTGCCAGCAGTTGGGGGGACAGGGCTGGTCAGCCCCAGCATTTT. Translated: CASSWGDRAGQPQHF.

This clonotype was seen only a few times. The V call is TRBV20-1, the J call TRBJ2-7; D not certain. Deletions cut 3 bases from V and 1 base from J, with 13 bases between. CDR1 and CDR2 from the germline V gene are DFQATT and SNEGSKA (reference sequence). The CDR3 extends over 14 amino acids. The CDR3 region is CSASPRQRSYEQYF. The CDR3 coding sequence is TGCAGTGCTAGCCCCCGGCAGAGATCCTACGAGCAGTACTTC.

V is TRBV11-3 and J is TRBJ1-1; D gene unclear. CDR3 length equals 15 residues. Trimming left V 1 base short and J 3 bases short, with 12 bases between. CDR1 is SGHNT, CDR2 YENEEA, per germline. CDR3 sequence reads: CASSLGRGLDTEAFF. The CDR3 bases are TGTGCCAGCAGCTTAGGGAGAGGATTAGACACTGAAGCTTTCTTT.

V usage is TRBV7-8 and J usage is TRBJ1-6; 9 bases are a match to TRBD1. Per germline, CDR1 SGHVS and CDR2 FQNEAQ. There are 15 residues in the CDR3. Trimming took 5 bases from V and 10 from J; bases not matched to a gene: 9. This chain's CDR3 is CASSMTGGQGSPLHF. Written as DNA, the CDR3 is TGTGCCAGCAGCATGACAGGGGGGCAGGGATCACCCCTCCACTTT.

The chain joins TRBV5-4 to TRBJ1-6; D possibly corresponds to TRBD1 (5 bases). This CDR3 is 15 amino acids long. V lost 4 bases to trimming and J lost 7 bases, with 15 bases between them. The germline gives CDR1 SGHNT, CDR2 YYREEE (reference sequence). CDR3: CASSQGTVRNSPLHF. The CDR3 DNA is TGTGCCAGCAGCCAAGGGACGGTGAGGAATTCACCCCTCCACTTT.

V and J are TRBV20-1 and TRBJ2-3; 8 bases are shared with TRBD2. V dropped 3 bases and J dropped 2; count of bases not matched to a gene: 4. The CDR3 length is 14 residues. The germline gives CDR1 DFQATT, CDR2 SNEGSKA (reference sequence). The CDR3 coding sequence is TGCAGTGCTAGGATAGCGGGAACCACAGATACGCAGTATTTT. This encodes CSARIAGTTDTQYF.